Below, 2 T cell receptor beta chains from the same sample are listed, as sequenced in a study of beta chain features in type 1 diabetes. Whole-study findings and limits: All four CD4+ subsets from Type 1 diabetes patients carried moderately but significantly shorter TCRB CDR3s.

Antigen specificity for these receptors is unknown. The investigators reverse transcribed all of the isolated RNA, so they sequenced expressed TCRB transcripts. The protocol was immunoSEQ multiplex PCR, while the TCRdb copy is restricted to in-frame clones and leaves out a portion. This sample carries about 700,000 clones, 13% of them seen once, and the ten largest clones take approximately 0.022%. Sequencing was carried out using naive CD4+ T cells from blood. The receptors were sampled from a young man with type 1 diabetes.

The CDR3 here is CASSLEGQGPTGELFF. CDR3 coding DNA: TGCGCCAGCAGCTTGGAAGGACAGGGTCCCACCGGGGAGCTGTTTTTT. This chain connects TRBV5-1 to TRBJ2-2; the match to TRBD1 covers 8 bases. The CDR3 length is 16 residues. The trim removed 0 bases at V and 4 bases at J, leaving 5 bases unmatched. CDR1 and CDR2 from the germline V gene are SGHRS and YFSETQ.

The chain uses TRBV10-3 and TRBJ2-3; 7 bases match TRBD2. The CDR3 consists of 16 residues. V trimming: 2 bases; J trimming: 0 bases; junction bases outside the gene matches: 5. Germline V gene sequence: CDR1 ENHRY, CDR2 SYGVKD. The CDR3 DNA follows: TGTGCCATCAGTGAGGCAGGGACTACTAGCACAGATACGCAGTATTTT. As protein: CAISEAGTTSTDTQYF.